This TCR beta chain was documented in a study of blood T cell repertoires in COVID-19. As for the study in general: The United States, Italy and Spain supplied acute and convalescent COVID-19 samples. Nucleic acid was either cDNA or gDNA, and it came from T cells, B-cell-depleted T cells, or PBMCs.

Only in-frame clones appear in the TCRdb table, and some are missing; sequencing was by immunoSEQ multiplex PCR. The repertoire holds more than 120,000 clones, with roughly 87% as singletons. The CDR3 covers 20 residues. Germline V gene data show CDR1 as SGHVS and CDR2 as FQNEAQ. V shed 1 base and J shed 0 bases, with 19 bases lying between them. Sequencing was done on a sample of peripheral blood. The clonotype originates from a woman between 50 and 59 years old with acute or convalescent COVID-19. The rearrangement uses TRBV7-8 and TRBJ2-6; a weak D match, TRBD1 (6 bases). CDR3 in amino acids: CASSLVGPRQESSGANVLTF. Written as DNA, the CDR3 is TGTGCCAGCAGCTTAGTAGGGCCGCGACAGGAGAGCTCTGGGGCCAACGTCCTGACTTTC. Full variable domain (missing parts from reference TRBV7-8 and TRBJ2-6): GAGVSQSPRYKVAKRGQDVALRCDPISGHVSLFWYQQALGQGPEFLTYFQNEAQLDKSGLPSDRFFAERPEGSVSTLKIQRTQQEDSAVYLCASSLVGPRQESSGANVLTFGAGSRLTVL.